This TCR beta chain was captured in a study of blood T cell repertoires in COVID-19. Looking at the study overall: PBMCs, B-cell-depleted T cells, or T cells provided the cDNA or gDNA that made up the material.

Trimming left V 3 bases short and J 1 base short, with 12 bases between. Germline lookup yields CDR1 LNHNV and CDR2 YYDKDF (reference sequence). This CDR3 has 16 amino acids. In the authors' workflow: Counts of nucleated cells, estimated from reference gene primer amplification, were obtained. The table came from immunoSEQ multiplex PCR; TCRdb's copy has only in-frame clones and leaves some out. From that table come the V and J calls and clone size; the DNA was used to work out D and trimming. The sample has roughly 60,000 clones, about nine tenths seen once; the top ten hold roughly 3.9%. The source material was peripheral blood. The gene calls are TRBV15 and TRBJ2-2; tentative D call: TRBD1 (6 bases). The receptor was derived from a man aged 35 to 55 with COVID-19, enrolled during active disease. The CDR3 reads CATSSPQGQNTGELFF. As DNA, the CDR3 is TGTGCCACCAGCAGTCCCCAGGGACAGAACACCGGGGAGCTGTTTTTT.